The 21 T cell receptor beta chains below come from one sample, sequenced in a study of human T cells and chemical hapten exposure. Time point in this sample: pre-sensitization, week 0. Treatment of the sample: therapeutic diphenylcyclopropenone sensitization with weekly scalp DPC. MiXCR was run by TCRdb on the RACE reads, yielding one entry per CDR3 protein. The sample shows about 110,000 distinct CDR3 sequences, 9% to 15% of them seen only once. This material consisted of whole blood, taken in connection with sensitization to the hapten diphenylcyclopropenone (DPC). The receptor set was obtained from a woman in her forties or fifties with alopecia areata. Some clones in this sample may be carry-over from other donors' samples.

The V and J genes are TRBV6-5 and TRBJ2-1, with D unresolved. The CDR3 is 15 residues long. The germline V gene has CDR1 MNHEY and CDR2 SVGAGI. V dropped 2 bases and J dropped 3 bases, with 11 bases sitting between them. The chain's CDR3 is CASSYRAHSYNEQFF. The CDR3, as DNA: TGTGCCAGCAGTTACCGGGCCCACAGCTACAATGAGCAGTTCTTC.

This clonotype was counted at least ten times. V usage is TRBV12-3 or TRBV12-4 and J usage is TRBJ2-1; tentative D call: TRBD1 (5 bases). Trimming pared 1 base from V and 8 bases from J, leaving 6 bases between. The CDR3 length is 12 residues. The CDR3 coding sequence is TGTGCCAGCAGTTTAGTAGGGGATGAGCAGTTCTTC. Translating it yields CASSLVGDEQFF.

V is TRBV29-1 and J is TRBJ2-3; D is ambiguous. This CDR3 is 14 amino acids long. CDR1 and CDR2 (germline): SQVTM, ANQGSEA. V gave up 7 bases and J gave up 1 base, with 15 bases separating them. This CDR3 reads CSADLTQGTDTQYF. CDR3 nucleotide sequence: TGCAGCGCCGACCTGACCCAGGGCACAGATACGCAGTATTTT.

This clonotype was recorded many times. The chain couples TRBV28 to TRBJ2-7, with no clear D. The CDR3 extends over 11 amino acids. The germline V and J ends were trimmed by 4 bases and 4 bases, with 5 bases remaining between them. Germline V gives CDR1 MDHEN, CDR2 SYDVKM. Written as DNA, the CDR3 is TGTGCCAGCAGTTCCATATACGAGCAGTACTTC. Protein: CASSSIYEQYF.

The V gene is TRBV28, the J gene TRBJ2-6; no reliable D call. CDR3 size: 15 residues. Trimming stripped 5 bases from V and 2 bases from J, with 10 bases between. Germline-derived CDR1 and CDR2 are MDHEN and SYDVKM. The CDR3: CASSPPGAGANVLTF. DNA for the CDR3: TGTGCCAGCAGTCCCCCCGGTGCTGGGGCCAACGTCCTGACTTTC.

Ten or more counts support this clonotype. The V gene is TRBV29-1, the J gene TRBJ2-1, with a possible D match to TRBD1 (7 bases). Per germline, CDR1 SQVTM and CDR2 ANQGSEA. Trimming pared 1 base from V and 7 bases from J, leaving 11 bases between. The CDR3 covers 13 residues. CDR3 protein: CSVEAQGGNEQFF. The CDR3 DNA reads as TGCAGCGTTGAAGCGCAGGGGGGTAATGAGCAGTTCTTC.

This clonotype was seen a handful of times. The V call is TRBV3-1, the J call TRBJ2-3, with D uncertain. The CDR3 runs 15 residues. The germline CDR1 and CDR2 sequences are LGHDT and YNNKEL (reference sequence). Trimming cost V 4 bases and J 0 bases, with 11 bases left between them. CDR3 in amino acids: CASSRTLGSTDTQYF. The CDR3 DNA reads TGTGCCAGCAGCCGTACACTGGGAAGCACAGATACGCAGTATTTT.

This clonotype was detected ten times or more. The V call is TRBV28, the J call TRBJ2-3, with TRBD2 as a possible D gene (6 bases). Germline CDR1 MDHEN, CDR2 SYDVKM. V lost 4 bases and J 4 bases, leaving 21 bases between the germline ends. This CDR3 is built from 17 residues. CDR3 in DNA: TGTGCCAGCAGTTCCCCCGGGAGCGGACCTCTCCCAGATACGCAGTATTTT. As protein: CASSSPGSGPLPDTQYF.

This chain links TRBV6-6 with TRBJ1-6; the match to TRBD1 covers 9 bases. The V gene end was trimmed by 5 bases and the J gene end by 14 bases; junction bases not matched to a gene: 13. The germline CDR1 and CDR2 sequences are MNHNY and SVGAGI (reference sequence). The CDR3 is 15 amino acids. Written as DNA, the CDR3 is TGTGCCAGCAGTCCGACACAGGGGGCCACCCCGGCCCTCCACTTT. It specifies CASSPTQGATPALHF.

This clonotype showed up many times. The rearrangement links TRBV3-1 to TRBJ1-1; weak D call: TRBD1 (5 bases). CDR1 and CDR2 (germline): LGHDT, YNNKEL (reference sequence). Trimming took 4 bases from V and 1 from J, leaving 10 bases between them. The CDR3 contains 14 residues. The CDR3 bases are TGTGCCAGCAGCCCATGGACACCGAACACTGAAGCTTTCTTT. Amino acid sequence: CASSPWTPNTEAFF. Full variable domain (rest looked up from reference TRBV3-1 and TRBJ1-1): DTAVSQTPKYLVTQMGNDKSIKCEQNLGHDTMYWYKQDSKKFLKIMFSYNNKELIINETVPNRFSPKSPDKAHLNLHINSLELGDSAVYFCASSPWTPNTEAFFGQGTRLTVV.

This chain links TRBV7-9 with TRBJ2-1, with TRBD2 identical over 10 bases. The CDR3 contains 15 residues. In germline, CDR1 is SEHNR, CDR2 FQNEAQ (reference sequence). With V trimmed by 0 bases and J by 4 bases, 0 bases remained unmatched. Written as DNA, the CDR3 is TGTGCCAGCAGCTTAGCACTAGCGGGGTACAATGAGCAGTTCTTC. It is translated as CASSLALAGYNEQFF.

This clonotype has a count of ten or more. The chain uses TRBV27 and TRBJ1-1, with 9 bases lining up with TRBD1. The J segment lost 3 bases and the V segment lost 6 bases, leaving 8 bases of the junction unmatched. The length of the CDR3 is 15 residues. Germline assignment: CDR1 MNHEY and CDR2 SMNVEV (reference sequence). CDR3 amino acids: CASRGQGAGDTEAFF. DNA for the CDR3: TGTGCCAGCAGGGGACAGGGTGCGGGGGACACTGAAGCTTTCTTT.

This clonotype was counted only a few times. The CDR3 nucleotides are TGTGCCAGCAGTATGGGGTCAGTTACTGAAGCTTTCTTT. It codes for CASSMGSVTEAFF. This rearrangement joins TRBV2 to TRBJ1-1; D not certain. CDR1 is SNHLY and CDR2 is FYNNEI in the germline V gene. This CDR3 region has 13 residues. V was clipped by 5 bases and J by 5 bases, with 12 bases between them.

This clonotype showed up many times. The CDR3 DNA reads as TGCGCCAGCAGCCTCCGACACAACACCGGGGAGCTGTTTTTT. It encodes CASSLRHNTGELFF. V and J are TRBV5-1 and TRBJ2-2; D is ambiguous. Germline CDR1 reads SGHRS; CDR2 reads YFSETQ. V was clipped by 4 bases and J by 2 bases, with 9 bases between them. The CDR3 contains 14 residues.

This clonotype was counted between two and nine times. This sequence joins TRBV3-1 and TRBJ1-1; 8 nucleotides line up with TRBD1. Germline CDR1 reads LGHDT; CDR2 reads YNNKEL (reference sequence). V was clipped by 4 bases and J by 5 bases; unmatched bases: 3. The CDR3 length is 13 residues. The CDR3 sequence: CASSRTGYTEAFF. CDR3 coding DNA: TGTGCCAGCAGCCGGACAGGGTATACTGAAGCTTTCTTT.

This clonotype was recorded many times. The rearrangement joins TRBV6-4 to TRBJ2-1; D unclear. CDR1 MRHNA and CDR2 SNTAGT come from the germline V gene. Trimming removed 5 bases from V and 8 bases from J, with 13 bases in between. This CDR3 comprises 13 residues. The CDR3 sequence is CASSRTMVDEQFF. The CDR3 nucleotides are TGTGCCAGCAGTCGTACCATGGTGGATGAGCAGTTCTTC.

This clonotype was recorded at least ten times. The chain employs TRBV18 and TRBJ2-3, with a possible D match to TRBD2 (5 bases). V was trimmed by 3 bases and J by 0 bases, leaving 10 bases between them. Germline CDR1 is KGHSH and CDR2 is LQKENI. CDR3 length equals 15 residues. CDR3: CASSPTWTSTDTQYF. CDR3 bases: TGTGCCAGCTCACCTACTTGGACTAGCACAGATACGCAGTATTTT.

The genes are TRBV6-2 or TRBV6-3 and TRBJ1-1; D is unresolved. CDR1 is MNHEY, CDR2 SVGEGT, per germline. CDR3 length equals 15 residues. V was clipped by 3 bases and J by 4 bases, with 15 bases between them. The CDR3 sequence is CASSYAGPPSTEAFF. DNA for the CDR3: TGTGCCAGCAGTTATGCCGGGCCCCCGAGCACTGAAGCTTTCTTT.

There are a few counts of this clonotype. The CDR3 sequence: CASSPNLQGPTGNTIYF. The CDR3 region has the DNA TGTGCCAGCTCACCAAATCTACAGGGACCCACTGGAAACACCATATATTTT. The rearrangement links TRBV18 to TRBJ1-3; possible D gene TRBD1, 6 bases. V lost 2 bases, J lost 2 bases, and 16 bases lay in between. Germline V CDR1 and CDR2: KGHSH, LQKENI. The CDR3 is 17 amino acids. The entire variable domain, with the rest obtained from reference TRBV18 and TRBJ1-3, is as follows: NAGVMQNPRHLVRRRGQEARLRCSPMKGHSHVYWYRQLPEEGLKFMVYLQKENIIDESGMPKERFSAEFPKEGPSILRIQQVVRGDSAAYFCASSPNLQGPTGNTIYFGEGSWLTVV.

This clonotype has only a few counts. The chain employs TRBV29-1 and TRBJ1-2; the D gene is possibly TRBD1 (6 bases). V lost 6 bases and J 2 bases, leaving 10 bases between the germline ends. The CDR3 length is 12 residues. Germline V CDR1 and CDR2: SQVTM, ANQGSEA. The CDR3 reads CSVLDRNYGYTF. The CDR3 bases are TGCAGCGTCCTCGACAGGAACTATGGCTACACCTTC.

The chain carries TRBV28 and TRBJ1-1, with D unresolved. V was cut by 7 bases and J by 7 bases, with 10 bases left in between. Germline values: CDR1 MDHEN, CDR2 SYDVKM. This CDR3 is built from 11 residues. This CDR3 is CASIRTGEAFF. The CDR3 bases are TGTGCCAGCATTAGGACTGGTGAAGCTTTCTTT.